This paragraph reports one T cell receptor (beta chain). As yet, its antigen is unknown. Only in-frame clones appear in the TCRdb table, and some are missing; sequencing was by immunoSEQ multiplex PCR. Of 60,000 or so clones in the sample, 85% to 95% are singletons; the top ten hold approximately 18%. This record belongs to a study of OX40 agonist ivuxolimab in advanced cancers. Study-wide findings and caveats: Doses of 0.1 to 3.0 mg/kg were accompanied by clonal expansion of CD4+ and CD8+ blood T cells by week 6.

The receptor was isolated from an adult with an advanced solid tumor such as melanoma, head and neck, liver or kidney cancer. The sample in question was CD4+ or CD8+ T cells sorted from blood, obtained in a trial of the OX40 agonist ivuxolimab.

CDR3 loop: CATRGYDLDNEQFF. CDR3 coding DNA: TGCGCCACCCGGGGTTATGACTTAGACAATGAGCAGTTCTTC. V and J are TRBV5-1 and TRBJ2-1; D is possibly TRBD2 (5 bases). The germline V and J ends were trimmed by 9 bases and 5 bases, with 18 bases remaining between them. The V gene's germline CDR1 is SGHRS and CDR2 YFSETQ. The CDR3 has 14 amino acids.